This TCR beta chain was sequenced during a study of molecular identifiers for immune sequencing clone quantification. TCRdb passed the PCR reads through MiXCR, listing each CDR3 protein once. Here the sample spans just under 650,000 distinct CDR3 sequences, just under 20% being singletons. Naive CD8 T cells, phenotype CD8+CD4-CCR7+CD45RA+, were sorted. The CDR3 is 16 amino acids. V was cut by 1 base and J by 2 bases, with 18 bases left in between. CDR1 and CDR2 (germline): DFQATT, SNEGSKA (reference sequence). Study-wide results and caveats: Highly expanded clone sizes could be underestimated by identical TCR molecules sharing a barcode. Clones carrying above 20 RNA copies accounted for over 99% of effector molecules, under 1% in naive cells.

This clonotype was counted at least ten times. The antigen is unknown. V usage is TRBV20-1 and J usage is TRBJ2-7; D gene ambiguous. This sequence originates from a human donor in good health. Some libraries in this study had Jurkat cell RNA spiked in. The sequencing input was naive CD8+ T cells from blood, with Jurkat cell RNA spiked in. As to subset: FACS-sorted CD8+CD4-CCR7+CD45RA+ naive T cells. As DNA, the CDR3 is TGCAGTGCTAGAGTAGTCGTGGGCCGCCATGCCTACGAGCAGTACTTC. This gives the protein CSARVVVGRHAYEQYF.